This T cell receptor (beta chain) was retrieved from a study of shared clonotypes between healthy human individuals (TCRdb year 2020). In terms of the full investigation: Three men and a couple of women, aged 18 to 49 years, made up the cohort. Leukapheresis yielded between about 0.85 and 10 billion PBMCs per donor. Blood TCR repertoires of about 5 healthy adults were deeply sequenced to estimate repertoire size and the extent of clonotype sharing between individuals. Different laboratories and diverse techniques were used to prepare libraries and sequence TCR repertoires, to increase sequencing depth and limit assay-specific biases.

Healthy HIV-negative adults with no recently reported acute infections or vaccinations were included as donors. Every donor was a Caucasian adult residing in Nashville, Tennessee, USA. For unsorted samples, roughly 90 million PBMCs were counted, and genomic DNA was extracted using the QIAamp DNA Blood Mini kit. Blood was obtained by leukapheresis, after which PBMCs were separated by Ficoll-Histopaque density gradient centrifugation and cryopreserved in liquid nitrogen vapor phase. In regard to this clone: What this receptor recognizes is not known. No base quality values were provided; no much bigger clone lies one nucleotide off.

TCR CDR3 regions were amplified from genomic DNA by multiplex PCR using the deep immunoSEQ assay. For each cell subset, the extracted genomic DNA was distributed evenly across all wells of several immunoSEQ 96-well plates, and each plate served as one replicate. For unsorted PBMC, each replicate PCR was loaded with about 300 ng genomic DNA, equivalent to approximately 33,000 T cell genomes. Genomic DNA from unsorted PBMC was sequenced over ten immunoSEQ deep assay plates. Purified libraries were quantified with a Qubit 3.0 fluorometer, sized on a Bioanalyzer 2100, and re-quantified with the KAPA Library Quantification kit. Each immunoSEQ 96-well plate was sequenced on its own single-read 150-cycle Illumina NextSeq 550 flow cell. On the study's bioinformatics: Because the immunoSEQ output included only junctional sequences and no quality scores, the filtering could not be the same as the filtering used for full-length reads. To assign V/J genes and CDR3, sequences were annotated against IMGT germline references using PyIR, a Python wrapper for IgBLAST v1.9. Any read was removed if the V/J assignment was weak (E-value above 1e-6), the CDR3 was missing, or the read contained stop codons, out-of-frame junctions, or ambiguous translated residues. V3J clonotypes were defined by identical inferred V gene, J gene, and CDR3 amino acid sequence. To compute the percentage overlap between repertoires, the number of shared unique clonotypes was divided by the size of the smaller repertoire. Repertoire richness was assessed with RTK rarefaction, the Chao1 estimator, and Recon v2.1 estimates of unobserved clonotypes. TCRdb's version of the immuneACCESS table is confined to in-frame rearrangements and falls short of the full clone set. An unresolved V gene accounts for under half of the shortfall where checked; the remainder is of unknown origin. V, J and clone size were drawn from that table, and D and trimming were deduced from the DNA. A total of about 460,000 clones appear in this sample, roughly three quarters of them only once. The ten top clones hold about 12% of the sample.

Results the study describes overall, beyond this receptor: Because the study included a small number of donors, the genetic and exposure-history diversity represented was limited. Sampling was restricted to blood, and TCR repertoires in tissues likely differ from the TCR repertoires found in blood. Pairwise subsampling led to the expectation that sequencing depth would affect the degree of clonotype sharing among donors.

Per the germline V gene (reference sequence), LNHNV is the CDR1 and YYDKDF is the CDR2. At the junction V is shortened by 3 bases and J by 0 bases; bases outside the gene matches: 8. From cysteine to phenylalanine, the CDR3 is 18 amino acids long. This entry keeps only the CDR3 DNA: 54 bases, framed from base 1. This clonotype was sampled from a middle-aged woman in good health. Some clones in this sample may be carry-over from other donors' samples. The sequencing input was PBMCs. Recombination joined TRBV15 with TRBJ2-6, and 7 bases in between align with TRBD1. The sequenced DNA is TGTGCCACCAGCAGGTCCGAACAGGGGATCTCTGGGGCCAACGTCCTGACTTTC. Translated, it reads CATSRSEQGISGANVLTF.